The T cell receptor (beta chain) under discussion was sequenced for a study of regulatory T cells in long-lasting Graves disease. The CDR3 contains 15 residues. Germline lookup yields CDR1 KGHSH and CDR2 LQKENI. The V and J ends lost 2 bases and 3 bases, in that order; junction bases with no gene match: 2. The time point here: newly diagnosed GD, antithyroid drugs for less than 3 months. PBMCs were the source of the RNA used for TCR sequencing. Construction of the TCR beta libraries employed iRepertoire HTBI primers in conjunction with Arm-PCR of CDR3 regions. TCRdb re-analysed the multiplex PCR reads in MiXCR, keeping a single row per CDR3 protein. Here the sample spans roughly 560,000 distinct CDR3 sequences, around 13% being singletons. This clonotype showed up just a few times. A further study also used this sample, focusing on T cells in Graves' hyperthyroidism and ophthalmopathy. From that second work: In patients aged 18 to 65, hyperthyroidism was newly diagnosed, with duration under 2 months. Orbital computed tomography, thyroid ultrasound, serum thyroxine and TRAb, and clinical symptoms together informed the diagnoses. Most thyroid clonotypes expanded above 0.001 appeared in blood too.

This sequence was found in a woman aged 25 to 39 with Graves disease. The sample in question was peripheral blood mononuclear cells (PBMCs), obtained at new diagnosis, from a patient treated with antithyroid drugs. The chain links TRBV18 to TRBJ2-5, with 11 bases lining up with TRBD2. CDR3 sequence reads: CASSPGLAGKETQYF. The CDR3, as DNA: TGTGCCAGCTCACCAGGACTAGCGGGTAAAGAGACCCAGTACTTC.